This is a list of T cell receptor beta chains from one sample in a study of blood T cell repertoires in COVID-19. Assay: immunoSEQ multiplex PCR; the TCRdb copy retains only in-frame clones and omits some. The repertoire holds more than 55,000 clones, with around 84% as singletons. The specimen sequenced was peripheral blood. The receptors originated from a woman of 80 years or more with acute or convalescent COVID-19. Each CDR3 is given with its conserved first and last residue. Each record gives: clone size, V gene, J gene, D gene, CDR3 protein, CDR3 DNA. A D gene is named only where the DNA matches it firmly. Only some rows state a clone size, as once, few, many or a class for expanded clones.

-	TRBV11-3	TRBJ1-1	-	CASSLGGWGTEAFF	TGTGCCAGCAGCTTAGGGGGCTGGGGCACTGAAGCTTTCTTT
few	TRBV18	TRBJ2-7	-	CASSQDSYEQYF	TGTGCCAGCTCACAGGACAGCTACGAGCAGTACTTC
-	TRBV5-1	TRBJ2-7	TRBD1	CASSFWTGIYEQYF	TGCGCCAGCAGCTTCTGGACAGGAATCTACGAGCAGTACTTC
-	TRBV7-2	TRBJ1-5	-	CASSDRLYQPQHF	TGTGCCAGCAGTGACAGACTTTATCAGCCCCAGCATTTT
-	TRBV18	TRBJ2-3	-	CASSPGGGIGTDTQYF	TGTGCCAGCTCACCAGGAGGGGGCATCGGCACAGATACGCAGTATTTT
-	TRBV27	TRBJ2-1	-	CASTGTVVNEQFF	TGTGCCAGCACCGGTACTGTGGTCAATGAGCAGTTCTTC
-	TRBV6-5	TRBJ2-3	TRBD2	CASSYSGGSFTDTQYF	TGTGCCAGCAGTTACTCGGGGGGGAGCTTCACAGATACGCAGTATTTT
-	TRBV2	TRBJ1-5	TRBD1	CASRATGRGNQPQHF	TGTGCCAGCAGAGCGACAGGGAGAGGCAATCAGCCCCAGCATTTT
-	TRBV25-1	TRBJ2-7	-	CASSDHYEQYF	TGTGCCAGCAGTGACCATTACGAGCAGTACTTC
-	TRBV18	TRBJ1-3	-	CASSQGESGNTIYF	TGTGCCAGCTCACAGGGGGAGTCTGGAAACACCATATATTTT
-	TRBV20-1	TRBJ2-2	-	CSASGQRYAGELFF	TGCAGTGCTAGTGGACAACGTTATGCCGGGGAGCTGTTTTTT
-	TRBV30	TRBJ1-6	-	CAWSVTGTTTSPLHF	TGTGCCTGGAGTGTAACCGGGACAACCACCTCACCCCTCCACTTT
-	TRBV14	TRBJ1-6	-	CASSQDYYNSPLHF	TGTGCCAGCAGCCAAGACTACTATAATTCACCCCTCCACTTT
-	TRBV29-1	TRBJ1-2	TRBD1	CSAEVGFRTGGYTF	TGCAGCGCAGAAGTGGGATTTAGGACAGGTGGCTACACCTTC
-	TRBV20-1	TRBJ2-1	-	CSARMRNEQFF	TGCAGTGCTAGAATGCGGAATGAGCAGTTCTTC
-	TRBV7-9	TRBJ2-2	TRBD1	CASLRNRGSTGELFF	TGTGCCAGCCTTCGCAACAGGGGGAGCACCGGGGAGCTGTTTTTT
-	TRBV29-1	TRBJ1-2	-	CSVGEFDNGYTF	TGCAGCGTTGGGGAGTTCGATAATGGCTACACCTTC
-	TRBV11-2	TRBJ2-7	-	CASSLGTRQVGEQYF	TGTGCCAGCAGCTTAGGGACGAGACAGGTCGGGGAGCAGTACTTC
-	TRBV5-1	TRBJ2-5	TRBD2	CASSRGTSGEVETQYF	TGCGCCAGCAGCAGGGGGACTAGCGGGGAGGTTGAGACCCAGTACTTC
once	TRBV6-1	TRBJ1-2	-	CASSEPSGAYGYTF	TGTGCCAGCAGTGAACCATCAGGGGCCTATGGCTACACCTTC
medium-sized	TRBV9	TRBJ1-2	-	CASSDLGGRYGYTF	TGTGCCAGCAGCGACCTAGGGGGACGGTACGGCTACACCTTC
once	TRBV9	TRBJ1-6	TRBD1	CASSPLVGTVNSPLHF	TGTGCCAGCAGCCCACTGGTGGGGACAGTTAATTCACCCCTCCACTTT
-	TRBV19	TRBJ2-1	TRBD2	CASSIQSLAGGLPPGEQFF	TGTGCCAGTAGTATTCAATCACTAGCGGGGGGACTTCCCCCCGGTGAGCAGTTCTTC
-	TRBV6-1	TRBJ1-2	TRBD1	CASSDDRGLGGYTF	TGTGCCAGCAGTGACGACAGGGGGCTAGGGGGCTACACCTTC
-	TRBV2	TRBJ2-3	TRBD2	CASSMGLAGTTDTQYF	TGTGCCAGCAGTATGGGACTAGCGGGGACCACAGATACGCAGTATTTT
-	TRBV5-6	TRBJ1-3	-	CASSVDRLSGNTIYF	TGTGCCAGCAGTGTTGACAGGCTCTCTGGAAACACCATATATTTT
-	TRBV12-3/TRBV12-4	TRBJ1-2	-	CASSLQGRGGYTF	TGTGCCAGCAGCCTTCAGGGGCGCGGCGGCTACACCTTC
once	TRBV18	TRBJ2-7	TRBD2	CASSPGLAGIEQYF	TGTGCCAGCTCACCCGGACTAGCGGGGATCGAGCAGTACTTC